This T cell receptor beta chain was profiled in a study of blood T cell repertoires in COVID-19. Clones were sequenced by immunoSEQ multiplex PCR, and TCRdb holds only the in-frame ones, with some missing. The profile shows 25,000 to 40,000 clones, 85% to 90% of them singletons. Per the germline V gene, CDR1 is MNHEY and CDR2 is SMNVEV (reference sequence). The ends were cut back, 6 bases at V and 3 bases at J, with 16 bases in the middle. There are 15 residues in the CDR3. V gene TRBV27 combines with J gene TRBJ2-3; tentatively, D is TRBD1 (5 bases). Sequenced: peripheral blood. The sequence was obtained from a woman aged 60-75 years with active COVID-19. This chain's CDR3 is CASRGHGRGTDTQYF. In DNA, the CDR3 is TGTGCCAGCAGAGGACATGGAAGAGGAACAGATACGCAGTATTTT.